Listed here are 14 T cell receptor beta chains from one sample, sequenced in a study of blood T cell repertoires in COVID-19. Data came from immunoSEQ multiplex PCR; TCRdb stores just in-frame clones and leaves some out. The data hold 200,000 to 250,000 clones, with roughly 80% observed a single time. Sequencing was performed on peripheral blood. These receptors were collected from a woman at least 80 years old with COVID-19, enrolled during active disease.

The chain has TRBV7-2 and TRBJ1-1; no definite D call. The V end lost 2 bases, the J end lost 2 bases, and 9 bases lay between the germline ends. Germline CDR1 and CDR2: SGHTA and FQGNSA. This CDR3 has 14 residues. Written as DNA, the CDR3 is TGTGCCAGCAGCTTATCGAGGTCTAACACTGAAGCTTTCTTT. This encodes CASSLSRSNTEAFF.

This chain uses TRBV18 with TRBJ1-1; TRBD1 agrees at 8 bases. V shed 0 bases and J 10 bases; nucleotides not matched to a gene: 7. The CDR3 runs 14 residues. Germline V CDR1 and CDR2: KGHSH, LQKENI. CDR3 sequence (DNA): TGTGCCAGCTCACCACCGGGGACAGGCGGGGTAGCTTTCTTT. This gives the protein CASSPPGTGGVAFF.

The chain carries TRBV5-1 and TRBJ2-6; no clear D. V was trimmed by 4 bases and J by 0 bases, leaving 8 bases between them. This CDR3 is 15 amino acids long. The V gene's germline CDR1 is SGHRS and CDR2 YFSETQ. CDR3 sequence (DNA): TGCGCCAGCAGCCCAGGCCTCTCTGGGGCCAACGTCCTGACTTTC. Translated: CASSPGLSGANVLTF.

The CDR3 bases are TGTGCCAGCAGCTTAGGGGGCACCGGAGGCACAGATACGCAGTATTTT. This codes for CASSLGGTGGTDTQYF. The rearrangement links TRBV11-2 to TRBJ2-3; a weak D match, TRBD1 (5 bases). The CDR3 sequence is 16 residues long. V was pared by 1 base and J by 1 base, with 12 bases between. CDR1 SGHAT and CDR2 FQNNGV come from the germline V gene.

V and J are TRBV5-4 and TRBJ2-2; TRBD2 matches 8 bases. The ends lost 5 bases at V and 1 base at J; junction bases unmatched: 4. CDR3 length: 15 residues. Germline CDR1 is SGHNT and CDR2 is YYREEE (reference sequence). The CDR3 region is CASRLAEKNTGELFF. The CDR3 nucleotides read TGTGCCAGCAGACTAGCGGAGAAGAACACCGGGGAGCTGTTTTTT. Full variable domain (outside the CDR3, taken from reference TRBV5-4 and TRBJ2-2): ETGVTQSPTHLIKTRGQQVTLRCSSQSGHNTVSWYQQALGQGPQFIFQYYREEENGRGNFPPRFSGLQFPNYSSELNVNALELDDSALYLCASRLAEKNTGELFFGEGSRLTVL.

The rearrangement uses TRBV15 and TRBJ2-7; the D is unclear. Germline CDR1 and CDR2: LNHNV and YYDKDF (reference sequence). The CDR3 has 15 residues. V was trimmed by 0 bases and J by 6 bases, leaving 15 bases between them. The CDR3: CATSREQSFLGEQYF. Here the CDR3 DNA reads TGTGCCACCAGCAGAGAACAGTCCTTTCTTGGCGAGCAGTACTTC.

This clone was seen a single time. The gene calls are TRBV12-3 or TRBV12-4 and TRBJ1-1; D uncertain. The CDR3 has 13 amino acids. Deletions cut 5 bases from V and 6 bases from J, with 13 bases between. CDR3 in DNA: TGTGCCAGCAGTGACTACCTTGGACCTGAAGCTTTCTTT. This sequence encodes CASSDYLGPEAFF.

In its sample, this clone was seen a few times. This rearrangement joins TRBV6-5 to TRBJ1-2, with 7 bases aligning to TRBD1. Losses at the gene ends were 4 bases for V and 4 bases for J; bases not matched to a gene: 9. From germline, CDR1 is MNHEY and CDR2 SVGAGI. The CDR3 runs 15 residues. CDR3 nucleotide sequence: TGTGCCAGCAGTTCCTACGGACAGGTTCTCTATGGCTACACCTTC. Its protein product is CASSSYGQVLYGYTF.

This chain links TRBV5-1 with TRBJ1-1; 8 nucleotides line up with TRBD1. CDR1 SGHRS and CDR2 YFSETQ come from the germline V gene. This CDR3 is built from 13 residues. With 4 bases clipped from V and 4 bases from J, the junction kept 3 bases outside the gene matches. The CDR3 sequence is CASSEQGGTEAFF. The CDR3 DNA reads as TGCGCCAGCAGCGAACAGGGGGGCACTGAAGCTTTCTTT.

The rearrangement joins TRBV7-9 to TRBJ1-2; 8 bases map to TRBD1. Germline V gene sequence: CDR1 SEHNR, CDR2 FQNEAQ (reference sequence). With V trimmed by 6 bases and J by 3 bases, 9 bases remained unmatched. The CDR3 totals 15 residues. The CDR3 sequence: CASRSQGARDYGYTF. The CDR3 DNA is TGTGCCAGCAGATCGCAGGGGGCGCGGGACTATGGCTACACCTTC.

The V gene is TRBV5-1, the J gene TRBJ2-2; no clear D gene. Between the trimmed V and J ends, which lost 0 bases and 0 bases, there was a span of 9 bases. Germline V gene sequence: CDR1 SGHRS, CDR2 YFSETQ. This CDR3 spans 16 amino acids. The chain's CDR3 is CASSLGLISNTGELFF. The DNA of the CDR3 is TGCGCCAGCAGCTTGGGACTGATCTCGAACACCGGGGAGCTGTTTTTT.

As for this clone: A junction end diverges from the germline sequence, so it may reflect a read error. The gene calls are TRBV7-2 and TRBJ2-1; a weak D match, TRBD2 (6 bases). This CDR3 has 15 amino acids. Germline-derived CDR1 and CDR2 are SGHTA and FQGNSA. The CDR3 DNA reads as TGTGCCAGCAGCTTAGGTCCAGCGGACTACAGTGAGCAGTTCTTC. Residues: CASSLGPADYSEQFF.

The gene calls are TRBV24-1 and TRBJ2-1, with unresolved D. Germline V lookup: CDR1 KGHDR, CDR2 SFDVKD. V lost 4 bases to trimming and J lost 0 bases, with 12 bases between them. The length of the CDR3 is 16 residues. The CDR3 sequence: CATSDVPRGSYNEQFF. The CDR3 DNA reads as TGTGCCACCAGTGACGTACCTAGAGGCTCCTACAATGAGCAGTTCTTC.

The chain carries TRBV6-5 and TRBJ1-2; no clear D. Germline CDR1 and CDR2: MNHEY and SVGAGI. V lost 4 bases, J lost 4 bases, and 10 bases lay in between. The CDR3 is 13 amino acids. CDR3 in DNA: TGTGCCAGCAGTTTGTACTATGGCTATGGCTACACCTTC. This sequence encodes CASSLYYGYGYTF.